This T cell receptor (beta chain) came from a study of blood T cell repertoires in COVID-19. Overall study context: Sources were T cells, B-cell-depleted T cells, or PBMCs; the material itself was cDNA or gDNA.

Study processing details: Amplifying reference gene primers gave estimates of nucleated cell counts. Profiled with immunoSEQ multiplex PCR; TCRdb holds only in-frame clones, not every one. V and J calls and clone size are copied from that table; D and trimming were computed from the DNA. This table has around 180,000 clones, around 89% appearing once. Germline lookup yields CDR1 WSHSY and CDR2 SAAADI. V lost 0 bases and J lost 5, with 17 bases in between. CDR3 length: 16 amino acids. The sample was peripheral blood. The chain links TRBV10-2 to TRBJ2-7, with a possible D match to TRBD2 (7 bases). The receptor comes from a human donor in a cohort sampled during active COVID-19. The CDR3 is CASSESKGGLMDEQYF. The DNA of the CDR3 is TGCGCCAGCAGTGAGTCTAAGGGGGGGCTGATGGACGAGCAGTACTTC.